A selection of T cell receptor beta chains follows, all from one sample in a study of HIV-infected patients and healthy controls. TCRdb passed the 5' RACE reads through MiXCR, listing each CDR3 protein once. This sample carries about 15,000 distinct CDR3 sequences, about 5% of them seen once, and the ten largest clones take 1.9%. The sequencing input was blood. These receptors were collected from an adult in good health. The CDR3 runs from the conserved cysteine through the conserved F or W. A D gene is named only where the DNA matches it firmly. Not every row has a clone size; where given, it reads once, few, many or a size class.

D gene: -; clone size: many; V gene: TRBV5-1; J gene: TRBJ1-2; CDR3 DNA: TGCGCCAGCAGCCACGGCGATATGGACCCCCTGCCTGGCTACACCTTC; CDR3 protein: CASSHGDMDPLPGYTF
D gene: TRBD2; clone size: many; V gene: TRBV2; J gene: TRBJ2-1; CDR3 DNA: TGTGCCAGCAGTGGCGGACTAGCGGGGTACAATGAGCAGTTCTTC; CDR3 protein: CASSGGLAGYNEQFF
D gene: -; clone size: many; V gene: TRBV6-5; J gene: TRBJ1-5; CDR3 DNA: TGTGCCAGCAGTTACTCGAGTGGTCAGCCCCAGCATTTT; CDR3 protein: CASSYSSGQPQHF
D gene: -; clone size: many; V gene: TRBV19; J gene: TRBJ1-1; CDR3 DNA: TGTGCCAGTTCCAAGACAGGGAACACTGAAGCTTTCTTT; CDR3 protein: CASSKTGNTEAFF
D gene: -; clone size: -; V gene: TRBV11-2; J gene: TRBJ2-4; CDR3 DNA: TGTGCCAGCAGCAGACGGCCGCTAGCTGAAGCCAAAAACATTCAGTACTTC; CDR3 protein: CASSRRPLAEAKNIQYF
D gene: TRBD1; clone size: many; V gene: TRBV3-1; J gene: TRBJ1-1; CDR3 DNA: TGTGCCAGCAGCCCCCGGGACAGGGGAGGAACTGAAGCTTTCTTT; CDR3 protein: CASSPRDRGGTEAFF
D gene: TRBD1; clone size: -; V gene: TRBV7-9; J gene: TRBJ2-5; CDR3 DNA: TGTGCCAGCAGCTTAACAGGGGCGAGGACCCAGTACTTC; CDR3 protein: CASSLTGARTQYF
D gene: TRBD1; clone size: many; V gene: TRBV24-1; J gene: TRBJ1-4; CDR3 DNA: TGTGCCACCAGTGACCCAATGACAGGGTCTAATGAAAAACTGTTTTTT; CDR3 protein: CATSDPMTGSNEKLFF
D gene: -; clone size: many; V gene: TRBV19; J gene: TRBJ1-1; CDR3 DNA: TGTGCCTCCAATTGGGCCGGGCTTGGGGCTTTCTTT; CDR3 protein: CASNWAGLGAFF
D gene: -; clone size: many; V gene: TRBV25-1; J gene: TRBJ2-3; CDR3 DNA: TGTGCCAGCATAGGGCATAATACAGATACGCAGTATTTT; CDR3 protein: CASIGHNTDTQYF
D gene: -; clone size: many; V gene: TRBV5-6; J gene: TRBJ2-7; CDR3 DNA: TGTGCCAGCAGCAGGCCTGAGGCATACGAGCAGTACTTC; CDR3 protein: CASSRPEAYEQYF